The clone carrying this TCR beta chain was picked up a small number of times. Its antigen is still unknown. The read falls 3 residues short of the CDR3 end, and the missing part is taken from the germline J gene. Germline V CDR1 and CDR2: SNHLY, FYNNEI. J was trimmed by 4 bases and V by 8 bases; bases with no gene match: 10. The CDR3 is 15 amino acids. This sample is part of a study of T cell clonality in common variable immunodeficiency. Clones were sequenced by immunoSEQ multiplex PCR, and TCRdb holds only the in-frame ones, with some missing. The sample shows 7,800 or so clones, none of them appearing just once. General study findings and limits: Fewer deletions and N-nucleotide insertions were reportedly seen in common variable immunodeficiency TCR beta sequences.

Sequencing used peripheral blood mononuclear cells. The J gene is TRBJ2-2, the V gene TRBV2, with 7 bases matching TRBD2. This sequence was found in a human donor with common variable immunodeficiency. CDR3 region: CASLTGRAGTGELFF. Partial CDR3 DNA: TGTGCCAGCCTGACTGGGAGGGCGGGCACCGGGGAG.